The TCR beta chain described here comes from a study of T cells in Graves' hyperthyroidism and ophthalmopathy. TCR beta CDR3 regions were amplified from RNA. Researchers ran a first-round RT-PCR on the TCR CDR3 using the HTBI primer set. TCRdb used MiXCR to reprocess the multiplex PCR reads, holding one entry per CDR3 protein. Of 500,000 to 800,000 distinct CDR3 sequences detected, just under 45% appear once; the ten largest clones hold 7% to 7.5%. The CDR3 length is 11 residues. The germline CDR1 and CDR2 sequences are KGHDR and SFDVKD. The V gene end was trimmed by 9 bases and the J gene end by 3 bases; junction bases not matched to a gene: 0. Study findings and constraints: Blood samples included most of the expanded thyroid clonotypes exceeding 0.001.

Worth noting for this clonotype: The antigen is undetermined.

The chain uses TRBV24-1 and TRBJ2-5; 7 bases line up with TRBD2. The specimen was peripheral blood or thyroid tissue (not recorded which). The source of this sequence is an adult man with Graves' disease, either hyperthyroidism or ophthalmopathy (not recorded which). The CDR3 spells CATGREETQYF. The CDR3 bases are TGTGCCACCGGGAGGGAAGAGACCCAGTACTTC.